Presented here are 28 T cell receptor beta chains from one specimen sequenced in a study of cytomegalovirus exposure and HLA in healthy donors. Sequenced by immunoSEQ multiplex PCR; TCRdb stores in-frame clones only, minus some. The repertoire holds nearly 110,000 clones, about 88% seen once, with around 1.9% in the top ten. Sequenced sample: PBMCs. These receptor sequences come from a woman in her late teens or twenties in good health and CMV-seropositive.

The V gene is TRBV4-1, the J gene TRBJ1-1; TRBD1 aligns across 7 bases. V dropped 0 bases and J dropped 1; count of bases not matched to a gene: 8. CDR1 is MGHRA and CDR2 is YSYEKL in the germline V gene. The CDR3 consists of 17 residues. The CDR3 is CASSQDDRVFKNTEAFF. In DNA form, the CDR3 reads TGCGCCAGCAGCCAAGATGACAGGGTCTTCAAGAACACTGAAGCTTTCTTT.

The table lists this clone with a few counts. In DNA, the CDR3 is TGTGCCAGCAGCTCACATCTAACAGGGGGCACTGAAGCTTTCTTT. Residues: CASSSHLTGGTEAFF. The gene calls are TRBV7-2 and TRBJ1-1; 8 bases are a match to TRBD1. CDR3 length: 15 amino acids. The V gene end was trimmed by 4 bases and the J gene end by 4 bases; junction bases not matched to a gene: 8. Germline V gene sequence: CDR1 SGHTA, CDR2 FQGNSA.

This sequence joins TRBV7-9 and TRBJ2-1; no definite D call. Trimming cost V 0 bases and J 8 bases, with 11 bases left between them. This CDR3 is built from 14 residues. The germline gives CDR1 SEHNR, CDR2 FQNEAQ (reference sequence). CDR3 in amino acids: CASSLAYGGDEQFF. The CDR3 DNA follows: TGTGCCAGCAGCTTAGCCTACGGTGGAGATGAGCAGTTCTTC.

The V and J genes are TRBV28 and TRBJ2-2; TRBD2 might be the D (5 bases). From germline, CDR1 is MDHEN and CDR2 SYDVKM. The V end was cut by 3 bases, the J end by 6 bases, with 17 bases between. CDR3 length equals 16 residues. DNA of the CDR3: TGTGCCAGCAGTTTGCCCGGGGTAGGGAGTTCCGGGGAGCTGTTTTTT. Protein: CASSLPGVGSSGELFF.

The genes are TRBV5-1 and TRBJ2-1; TRBD1 aligns across 8 bases. The trim removed 4 bases at V and 9 bases at J, leaving 12 bases unmatched. The V gene's germline CDR1 is SGHRS and CDR2 YFSETQ. This CDR3 is built from 15 residues. As DNA, the CDR3 is TGCGCCAGCAGCCTACGCCAGGGGGCGGTGGGTGAGCAGTTCTTC. It is translated as CASSLRQGAVGEQFF.

This clone was seen just once. J is TRBJ2-1 and V is TRBV6-1; D is possibly TRBD2 (5 bases). CDR1 is MNHNS, CDR2 SASEGT, per germline. The CDR3 totals 14 residues. The V end lost 0 bases, the J end lost 9 bases, and 12 bases lay between the germline ends. The CDR3 sequence: CASSEAEEIPEQFF. CDR3 coding DNA: TGTGCCAGCAGTGAAGCGGAGGAGATACCTGAGCAGTTCTTC.

This clone has just a few counts. The rearrangement links TRBV18 to TRBJ2-7; 15 bases agree with TRBD2. This CDR3 contains 17 residues. Germline-derived CDR1 and CDR2 are KGHSH and LQKENI. The junction had 4 bases not matched to a gene; V was cut back by 2 bases and J by 2 bases. The CDR3 DNA is TGTGCCAGCTCACCAGGACTAGCGGGGGGGATAGCCTACGAGCAGTACTTC. Its translation is CASSPGLAGGIAYEQYF.

This clone has a handful of counts. The chain carries TRBV6-5 and TRBJ1-5; no clear D. Germline V lookup: CDR1 MNHEY, CDR2 SVGAGI. The CDR3 contains 13 residues. V gave up 5 bases and J gave up 3 bases, with 8 bases separating them. This chain's CDR3 is CASSQAHNQPQHF. In DNA, the CDR3 is TGTGCCAGCAGTCAAGCCCACAATCAGCCCCAGCATTTT.

The J gene is TRBJ1-5, the V gene TRBV28; 10 bases match TRBD1. The CDR3 has 16 amino acids. The V segment lost 1 base and the J segment 3 bases; nucleotides outside the gene matches: 3. Germline V CDR1 and CDR2: MDHEN, SYDVKM. The CDR3 nucleotides are TGTGCCAGCAGTTTATACGGGACAGGGGTCAATCAGCCCCAGCATTTT. It is translated as CASSLYGTGVNQPQHF.

The J gene is TRBJ1-6, the V gene TRBV4-1; no reliable D call. The germline V gene has CDR1 MGHRA and CDR2 YSYEKL. Trimming pared 1 base from V and 1 base from J, leaving 5 bases between. The CDR3 is made up of 15 amino acids. For the CDR3, the DNA is TGCGCCAGCAGCCAAGTACATTCCTATAATTCACCCCTCCACTTT. It encodes CASSQVHSYNSPLHF.

The chain carries TRBV6-5 and TRBJ1-1; no clear D. The germline V gene encodes CDR1 MNHEY and CDR2 SVGAGI. Trimming removed 2 bases at V and 1 base at J, with 5 bases between. The CDR3 covers 13 residues. CDR3: CASSYAGNTEAFF. CDR3 in DNA: TGTGCCAGCAGTTACGCAGGGAACACTGAAGCTTTCTTT.

The J gene is TRBJ1-2, the V gene TRBV18; 7 bases line up with TRBD1. The V segment lost 1 base and the J segment 2 bases; nucleotides outside the gene matches: 4. In germline, CDR1 is KGHSH, CDR2 LQKENI. This CDR3 region has 15 residues. Here the CDR3 DNA reads TGTGCCAGCTCACCACAGCTCAGGGGGAACTATGGCTACACCTTC. Protein sequence: CASSPQLRGNYGYTF.

This clone has just one count. V and J are TRBV11-2 and TRBJ2-7; 14 bases align to TRBD2. CDR3 size: 18 residues. The germline CDR1 and CDR2 sequences are SGHAT and FQNNGV. Trimming took 4 bases from V and 0 from J; bases not matched to a gene: 8. CDR3 region: CASSSGTSGGFLSYEQYV. As DNA, the CDR3 is TGTGCCAGCAGCTCTGGGACTAGCGGGGGATTCCTCTCCTACGAGCAGTACGTC.

The chain recombines TRBV7-2 with TRBJ2-1, with 7 nucleotides matching TRBD2. Germline loops: CDR1 SGHTA, CDR2 FQGNSA. CDR3 size: 16 residues. Trimming at V came to 5 bases and at J to 3 bases, leaving 10 bases not matched to a gene. The CDR3 DNA follows: TGTGCCAGCAGCCACGGGGCAGGCGGGGGCTACAATGAGCAGTTCTTC. Translation gives CASSHGAGGGYNEQFF.

This chain uses TRBV28 with TRBJ1-5; weak D call: TRBD1 (6 bases). CDR3 size: 12 residues. The V end lost 11 bases, the J end lost 5 bases, and 13 bases lay between the germline ends. The germline V gene encodes CDR1 MDHEN and CDR2 SYDVKM. CDR3 residues: CASLKGDQPQHF. CDR3 DNA sequence: TGTGCCTCTTTAAAGGGGGATCAGCCCCAGCATTTT.

The V call is TRBV6-6, the J call TRBJ1-5, with 8 bases that match TRBD1. CDR3 length: 13 amino acids. V lost 5 bases and J lost 8; bases outside the gene matches: 5. Germline-derived CDR1 and CDR2 are MNHNY and SVGAGI (reference sequence). CDR3 DNA sequence: TGTGCCAGCAGTGTACAGGGGGGCAAGCCCCAGCATTTT. It specifies CASSVQGGKPQHF.

The chain recombines TRBV27 with TRBJ1-3; TRBD1 might be the D (5 bases). Trimming took 3 bases from V and 4 from J, leaving 10 bases between them. The CDR3 runs 14 residues. CDR1 and CDR2 (germline): MNHEY, SMNVEV (reference sequence). Written as DNA, the CDR3 is TGTGCCAGCAGTTTGGGTGGGGCCGGAAACACCATATATTTT. Its translation: CASSLGGAGNTIYF.

The V and J genes are TRBV7-6 and TRBJ2-3, with TRBD2 matching 10 bases. The ends lost 3 bases at V and 4 bases at J; junction bases unmatched: 10. From germline, CDR1 is SGHVS and CDR2 FNYEAQ. There are 17 residues in the CDR3. CDR3 amino acids: CASSFLASGGGADTQYF. Here the CDR3 DNA reads TGTGCCAGCAGCTTCCTCGCTAGCGGGGGAGGGGCAGATACGCAGTATTTT.

The rearrangement uses TRBV5-1 and TRBJ2-7; a weak D match, TRBD1 (6 bases). There are 13 residues in the CDR3. CDR1 SGHRS and CDR2 YFSETQ come from the germline V gene. The V end lost 0 bases, the J end lost 7 bases, and 11 bases lay between the germline ends. CDR3 bases: TGCGCCAGCAGCTTGGGGGATGACAGGGAGCAGTACGTC. Amino acid sequence: CASSLGDDREQYV.

The chain links TRBV9 to TRBJ1-1; TRBD1 aligns across 11 bases. There are 16 residues in the CDR3. Germline CDR1 SGDLS, CDR2 YYNGEE. With 3 bases clipped from V and 4 bases from J, the junction kept 8 bases outside the gene matches. As DNA, the CDR3 is TGTGCCAGCAGCGCCCGGGACAGGGGGACGATCACTGAAGCTTTCTTT. As protein: CASSARDRGTITEAFF. The variable domain in full, with the rest retrieved from reference TRBV9 and TRBJ1-1, is DSGVTQTPKHLITATGQRVTLRCSPRSGDLSVYWYQQSLDQGLQFLIQYYNGEERAKGNILERFSAQQFPDLHSELNLSSLELGDSALYFCASSARDRGTITEAFFGQGTRLTVV.

The rearrangement joins TRBV6-5 to TRBJ1-5; tentatively, D is TRBD1 (5 bases). Germline V lookup: CDR1 MNHEY, CDR2 SVGAGI. The CDR3 is 13 residues long. V lost 6 bases, J lost 2 bases, and 8 bases lay in between. CDR3 amino acids: CASRATGNQPQHF. CDR3 coding DNA: TGTGCCAGCAGGGCGACAGGCAATCAGCCCCAGCATTTT.

The chain links TRBV29-1 to TRBJ1-1, with 7 positions matching TRBD1. V was clipped by 6 bases and J by 3 bases; unmatched bases: 10. The length of the CDR3 is 14 residues. CDR1 is SQVTM and CDR2 is ANQGSEA in the germline V gene. CDR3 nucleotide sequence: TGCAGCGTCCTTAGACAGGGCTTCGACACTGAAGCTTTCTTT. This gives the protein CSVLRQGFDTEAFF.

The chain uses TRBV10-3 and TRBJ1-1; 7 bases match TRBD1. CDR1 and CDR2 from the germline V gene are ENHRY and SYGVKD. The CDR3 runs 12 residues. V shed 4 bases, J shed 6 bases, and the junction held 2 bases outside the gene matches. CDR3 coding DNA: TGTGCCATCAGTGGACAGGGATCTGAAGCTTTCTTT. This sequence encodes CAISGQGSEAFF.

The chain is built from TRBV28 and TRBJ2-1; a possible D gene is TRBD2 (7 bases). Germline V gene lookup returns CDR1 MDHEN and CDR2 SYDVKM. The CDR3 is 15 residues long. Trimming took 3 bases from V and 5 from J, leaving 14 bases between them. The CDR3 is CASSFRGAKDNEQFF. The CDR3 coding sequence is TGTGCCAGCAGTTTTCGGGGGGCAAAGGACAATGAGCAGTTCTTC.

The chain uses TRBV7-9 and TRBJ2-7; TRBD2 is a possible D gene (6 bases). V lost 5 bases to trimming and J lost 4 bases, with 15 bases between them. This CDR3 comprises 14 residues. Germline-derived CDR1 and CDR2 are SEHNR and FQNEAQ (reference sequence). CDR3 residues: CASSLPGTPYEQYV. CDR3 bases: TGTGCCAGCAGCCTACCCGGGACTCCTTACGAGCAGTACGTC.

This rearrangement joins TRBV29-1 to TRBJ2-7; maybe TRBD1 (6 bases). Trimming cost V 0 bases and J 1 base, with 13 bases left between them. This CDR3 region has 15 residues. Germline loops: CDR1 SQVTM, CDR2 ANQGSEA. The CDR3 region has the DNA TGCAGCGTTGAAGACAGGGGACCTTTATCCTACGAGCAGTACTTC. Its protein product is CSVEDRGPLSYEQYF.

The rearrangement uses TRBV6-1 and TRBJ2-6; weak D call: TRBD1 (5 bases). Between the trimmed V and J ends, which lost 2 bases and 1 base, there was a span of 12 bases. The germline CDR1 and CDR2 sequences are MNHNS and SASEGT. The CDR3 has 17 amino acids. Written as DNA, the CDR3 is TGTGCCAGCAGTGAAAAGGGGCTGCGGTCTGGGGCCAACGTCCTGACTTTC. Its translation is CASSEKGLRSGANVLTF.

This sequence joins TRBV9 and TRBJ2-7; D may be TRBD1 (6 bases). The V end lost 0 bases, the J end lost 6 bases, and 7 bases lay between the germline ends. The CDR3 contains 12 residues. CDR1 SGDLS and CDR2 YYNGEE come from the germline V gene. This CDR3 reads CASSVGGGEQYF. CDR3 nucleotides: TGTGCCAGCAGCGTAGGAGGGGGCGAGCAGTACTTC.